This TCR beta chain was sequenced in a study of human T cells and chemical hapten exposure. This clonotype has a handful of counts. Antigen unknown. The CDR3 loop spans 16 amino acids. Germline CDR1 SEHNR, CDR2 FQNEAQ (reference sequence). V trimming: 6 bases; J trimming: 3 bases; junction bases outside the gene matches: 7. Whole-study results and caveats: DPC sensitization produced no change in TCRs with frequency above 1 in 1000.

Total RNA came from unfractionated whole blood. Each cDNA molecule in the library carried unique molecular identifiers. Via MiXCR, TCRdb re-called the 5' RACE reads, giving one row per CDR3 protein. The data contain approximately 110,000 distinct CDR3 sequences, 15% to 20% of them singletons. This TCR derives from a human donor in good health. The chain has TRBV7-9 and TRBJ2-1, with 11 bases aligning to TRBD2. CDR3 nucleotide sequence: TGTGCCAGCAGTTCTAGCGGGAGGCCCTTCTACAATGAGCAGTTCTTC. Encoded protein: CASSSSGRPFYNEQFF. Full variable domain (rest looked up from reference TRBV7-9 and TRBJ2-1): DTGVSQNPRHKITKRGQNVTFRCDPISEHNRLYWYRQTLGQGPEFLTYFQNEAQLEKSRLLSDRFSAERPKGSFSTLEIQRTEQGDSAMYLCASSSSGRPFYNEQFFGPGTRLTVL.